Below are 4 T cell receptor beta chains sequenced from a single sample in a study of blood T cell repertoires in COVID-19. Assay used: immunoSEQ multiplex PCR; TCRdb lists only in-frame clones, some missing. This sample yields some 120,000 clones, of which around 83% are seen a single time; about 16% belongs to the top ten. The material sequenced was peripheral blood. Source of these receptors: a woman aged 50 to 60 with acute or convalescent COVID-19.

V is TRBV19 and J is TRBJ2-4; 9 nucleotides line up with TRBD1. Germline V gene lookup returns CDR1 LNHDA and CDR2 SQIVND (reference sequence). This CDR3 has 14 amino acids. V trimming: 5 bases; J trimming: 6 bases; junction bases outside the gene matches: 5. The CDR3: CASSPSTGGNIQYF. The CDR3 bases are TGTGCCAGTAGTCCTTCGACAGGGGGAAACATTCAGTACTTC.

J is TRBJ1-1 and V is TRBV11-1, with D hard to call. Trimming pared 4 bases from V and 4 bases from J, leaving 16 bases between. This CDR3 has 15 residues. In germline, CDR1 is SGHAT, CDR2 FQDESV (reference sequence). This CDR3 is CASSSLARGVTEAFF. Here the CDR3 DNA reads TGTGCCAGCAGCTCACTTGCACGGGGAGTCACTGAAGCTTTCTTT. Full variable domain (missing parts from reference TRBV11-1 and TRBJ1-1): EAEVAQSPRYKITEKSQAVAFWCDPISGHATLYWYRQILGQGPELLVQFQDESVVDDSQLPKDRFSAERLKGVDSTLKIQPAELGDSAMYLCASSSLARGVTEAFFGQGTRLTVV.

This clone was picked up one time. J is TRBJ1-6 and V is TRBV12-5; perhaps TRBD1 as D (6 bases). The CDR3 spans 16 residues. The V gene lost 6 bases and the J gene lost 6 bases, with 18 bases spanning the gap. Germline loops: CDR1 LGHNT, CDR2 FRNRAP. The CDR3 sequence is CASGSQGLGVNSPLHF. The CDR3 region has the DNA TGTGCTAGTGGCTCGCAGGGGCTAGGGGTTAATTCACCCCTCCACTTT.

The chain is built from TRBV2 and TRBJ1-6; possible D gene TRBD1, 6 bases. This CDR3 spans 14 amino acids. Trimming pared 3 bases from V and 9 bases from J, leaving 12 bases between. Looked up from germline, CDR1 is SNHLY and CDR2 is FYNNEI. The CDR3 loop is CASSDSGVGSPLHF. CDR3 coding DNA: TGTGCCAGCAGTGATTCAGGGGTTGGTTCACCCCTCCACTTT.